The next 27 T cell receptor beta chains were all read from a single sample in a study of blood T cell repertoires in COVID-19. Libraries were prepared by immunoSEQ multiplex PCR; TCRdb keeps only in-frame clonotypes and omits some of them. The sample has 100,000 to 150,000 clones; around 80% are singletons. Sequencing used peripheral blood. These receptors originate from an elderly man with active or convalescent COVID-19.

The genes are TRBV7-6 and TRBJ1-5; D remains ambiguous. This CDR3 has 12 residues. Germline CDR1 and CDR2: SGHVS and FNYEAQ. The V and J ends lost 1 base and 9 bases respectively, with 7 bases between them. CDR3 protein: CASSLDGGPQHF. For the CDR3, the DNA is TGTGCCAGCAGCTTAGATGGAGGGCCCCAGCATTTT. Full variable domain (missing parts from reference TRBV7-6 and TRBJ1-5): GAGVSQSPRYKVTKRGQDVALRCDPISGHVSLYWYRQALGQGPEFLTYFNYEAQQDKSGLPNDRFSAERPEGSISTLTIQRTEQRDSAMYRCASSLDGGPQHFGDGTRLSIL.

The chain's CDR3 is CASTPGRGHTGELFF. CDR3 nucleotide sequence: TGTGCCAGCACCCCAGGCAGGGGGCATACCGGGGAGCTGTTTTTT. This chain connects TRBV2 to TRBJ2-2; 8 nucleotides align to TRBD1. In germline, CDR1 is SNHLY, CDR2 FYNNEI. V was clipped by 7 bases and J by 5 bases; unmatched bases: 9. The length of the CDR3 is 15 residues.

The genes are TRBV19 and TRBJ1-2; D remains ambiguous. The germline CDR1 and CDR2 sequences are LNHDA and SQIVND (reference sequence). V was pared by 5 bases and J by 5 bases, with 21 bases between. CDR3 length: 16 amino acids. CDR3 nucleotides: TGTGCCAGTAGTCCGCCTGGGCAGACTATTTCGTATGGCTACACCTTC. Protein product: CASSPPGQTISYGYTF.

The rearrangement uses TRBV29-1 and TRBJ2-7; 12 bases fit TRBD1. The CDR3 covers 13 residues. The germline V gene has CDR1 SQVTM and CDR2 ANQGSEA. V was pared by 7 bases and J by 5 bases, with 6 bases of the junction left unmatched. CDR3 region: CSGGGTGGDEQYF. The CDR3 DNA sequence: TGCAGCGGGGGCGGGACAGGGGGCGACGAGCAGTACTTC.

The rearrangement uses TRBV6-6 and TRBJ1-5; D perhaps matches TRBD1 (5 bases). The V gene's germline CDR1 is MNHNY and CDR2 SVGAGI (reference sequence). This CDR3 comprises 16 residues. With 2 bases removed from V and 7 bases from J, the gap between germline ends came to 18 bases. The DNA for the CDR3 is TGTGCCAGCAGTTACAAGGCAGGGATTCGTAACCAGCCCCAGCATTTT. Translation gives CASSYKAGIRNQPQHF.

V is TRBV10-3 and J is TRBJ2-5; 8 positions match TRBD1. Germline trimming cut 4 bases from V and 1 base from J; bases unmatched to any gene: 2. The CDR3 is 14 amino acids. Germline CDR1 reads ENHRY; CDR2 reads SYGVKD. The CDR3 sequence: CAISADRGQETQYF. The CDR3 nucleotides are TGTGCCATCAGTGCTGACAGGGGCCAAGAGACCCAGTACTTC.

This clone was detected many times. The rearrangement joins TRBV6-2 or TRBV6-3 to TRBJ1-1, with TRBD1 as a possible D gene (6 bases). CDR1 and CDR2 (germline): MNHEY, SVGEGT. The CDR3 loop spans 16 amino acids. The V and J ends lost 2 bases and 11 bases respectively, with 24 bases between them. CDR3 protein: CASSYQADRQTFGAFF. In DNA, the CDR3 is TGTGCCAGCAGTTACCAGGCCGACAGGCAAACTTTTGGGGCTTTCTTT.

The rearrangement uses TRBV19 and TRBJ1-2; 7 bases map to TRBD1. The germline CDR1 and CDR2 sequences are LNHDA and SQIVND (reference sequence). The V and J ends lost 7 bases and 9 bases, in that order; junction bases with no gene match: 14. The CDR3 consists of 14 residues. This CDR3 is CASTAWTGRGSYTF. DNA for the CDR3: TGTGCCAGTACCGCCTGGACAGGTCGAGGGAGCTACACCTTC.

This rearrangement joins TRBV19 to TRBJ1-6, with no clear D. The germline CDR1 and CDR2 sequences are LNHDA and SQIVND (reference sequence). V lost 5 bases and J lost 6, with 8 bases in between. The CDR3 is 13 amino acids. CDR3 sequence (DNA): TGTGCCAGTAGTGGGGAGGTTAATTCACCCCTCCACTTT. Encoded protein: CASSGEVNSPLHF.

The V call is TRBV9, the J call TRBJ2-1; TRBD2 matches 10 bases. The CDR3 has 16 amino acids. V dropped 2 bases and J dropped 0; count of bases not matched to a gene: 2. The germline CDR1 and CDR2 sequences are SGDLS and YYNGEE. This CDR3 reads CASSVSGGFSYNEQFF. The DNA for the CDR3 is TGTGCCAGCAGCGTTAGCGGGGGGTTCTCCTACAATGAGCAGTTCTTC.

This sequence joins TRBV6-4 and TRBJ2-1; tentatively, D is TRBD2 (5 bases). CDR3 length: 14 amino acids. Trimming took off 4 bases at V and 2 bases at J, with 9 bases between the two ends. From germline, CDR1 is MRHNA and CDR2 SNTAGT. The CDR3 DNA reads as TGTGCCAGCAGTGCCTCGACTACCTACAATGAGCAGTTCTTC. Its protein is CASSASTTYNEQFF.

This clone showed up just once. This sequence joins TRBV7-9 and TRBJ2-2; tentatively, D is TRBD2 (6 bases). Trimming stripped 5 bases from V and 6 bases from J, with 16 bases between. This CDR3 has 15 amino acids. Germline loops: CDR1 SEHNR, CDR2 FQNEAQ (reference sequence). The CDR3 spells CASSPHFPGAGELFF. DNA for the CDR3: TGTGCCAGCAGCCCACATTTTCCGGGGGCCGGGGAGCTGTTTTTT.

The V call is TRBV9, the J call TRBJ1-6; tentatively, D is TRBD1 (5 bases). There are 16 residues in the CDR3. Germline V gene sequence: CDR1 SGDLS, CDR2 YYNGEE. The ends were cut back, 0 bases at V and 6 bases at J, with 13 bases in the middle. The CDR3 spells CASSVAGTYSNSPLHF. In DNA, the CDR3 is TGTGCCAGCAGCGTAGCTGGGACTTATAGTAATTCACCCCTCCACTTT.

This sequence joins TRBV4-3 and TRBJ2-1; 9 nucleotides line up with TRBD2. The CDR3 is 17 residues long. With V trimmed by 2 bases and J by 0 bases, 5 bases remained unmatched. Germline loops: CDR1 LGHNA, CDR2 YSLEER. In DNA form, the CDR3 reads TGCGCCAGCAGCCAATTAACTAGCGGGTACTCCTACAATGAGCAGTTCTTC. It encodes CASSQLTSGYSYNEQFF.

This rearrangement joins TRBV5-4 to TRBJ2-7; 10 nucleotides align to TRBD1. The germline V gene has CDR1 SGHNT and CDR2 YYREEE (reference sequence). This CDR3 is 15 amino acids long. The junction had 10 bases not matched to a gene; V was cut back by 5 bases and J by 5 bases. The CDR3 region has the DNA TGTGCCAGCAGGCTGGATCTGACAGGGGGCGACGAGCAGTACTTC. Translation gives CASRLDLTGGDEQYF.

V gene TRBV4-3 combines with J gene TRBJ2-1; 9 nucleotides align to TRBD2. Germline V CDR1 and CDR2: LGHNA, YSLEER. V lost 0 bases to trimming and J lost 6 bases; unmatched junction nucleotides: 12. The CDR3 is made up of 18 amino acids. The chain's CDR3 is CASSQDGPSSGVSNEQFF. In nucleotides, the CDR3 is TGCGCCAGCAGCCAAGACGGTCCATCTAGCGGGGTGAGCAATGAGCAGTTCTTC.

The DNA for the CDR3 is TGTGCCAGCAGCAAAGGACAGGGAACGGAAGAGACCCAGTACTTC. Protein product: CASSKGQGTEETQYF. The chain combines TRBV5-4 with TRBJ2-5; 8 bases agree with TRBD1. The germline gives CDR1 SGHNT, CDR2 YYREEE (reference sequence). The CDR3 length is 15 residues. Trimming at V came to 4 bases and at J to 3 bases, leaving 8 bases not matched to a gene.

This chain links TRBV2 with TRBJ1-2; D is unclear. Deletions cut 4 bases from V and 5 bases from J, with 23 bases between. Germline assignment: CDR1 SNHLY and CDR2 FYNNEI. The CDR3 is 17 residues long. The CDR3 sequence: CASSGRPRSPVRYGYTF. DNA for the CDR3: TGTGCCAGCAGTGGGAGGCCGCGTTCCCCGGTGAGATATGGCTACACCTTC. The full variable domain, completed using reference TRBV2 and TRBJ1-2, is EPEVTQTPSHQVTQMGQEVILRCVPISNHLYFYWYRQILGQKVEFLVSFYNNEISEKSEIFDDQFSVERPDGSNFTLKIRSTKLEDSAMYFCASSGRPRSPVRYGYTFGSGTRLTVV.

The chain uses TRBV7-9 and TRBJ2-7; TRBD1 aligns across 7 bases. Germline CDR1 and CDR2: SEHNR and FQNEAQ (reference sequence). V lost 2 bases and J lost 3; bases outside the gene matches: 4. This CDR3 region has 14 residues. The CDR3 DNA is TGTGCCAGCAGCTTAACGGGACAGAGCTACGAGCAGTACTTC. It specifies CASSLTGQSYEQYF.

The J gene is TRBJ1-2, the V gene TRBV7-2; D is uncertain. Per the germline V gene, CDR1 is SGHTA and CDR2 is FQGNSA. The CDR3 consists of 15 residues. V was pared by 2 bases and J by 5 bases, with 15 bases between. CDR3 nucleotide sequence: TGTGCCAGCAGCTTAAGGTCGACGGGGTCGTATGGCTACACCTTC. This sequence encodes CASSLRSTGSYGYTF.

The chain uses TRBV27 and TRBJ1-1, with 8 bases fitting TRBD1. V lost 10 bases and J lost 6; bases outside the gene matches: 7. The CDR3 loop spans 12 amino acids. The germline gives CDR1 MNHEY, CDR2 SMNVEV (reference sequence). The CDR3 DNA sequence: TGTGCCACCCGGACAGGGACCGCTGAAGCTTTCTTT. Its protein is CATRTGTAEAFF.

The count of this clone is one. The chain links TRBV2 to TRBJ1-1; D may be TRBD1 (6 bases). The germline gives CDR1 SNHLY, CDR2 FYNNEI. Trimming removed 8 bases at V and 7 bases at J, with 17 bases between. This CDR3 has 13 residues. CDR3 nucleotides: TGTGCCAGCCCCGGGCGGACAGCCTATGAAGCTTTCTTT. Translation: CASPGRTAYEAFF. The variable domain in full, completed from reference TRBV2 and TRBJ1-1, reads EPEVTQTPSHQVTQMGQEVILRCVPISNHLYFYWYRQILGQKVEFLVSFYNNEISEKSEIFDDQFSVERPDGSNFTLKIRSTKLEDSAMYFCASPGRTAYEAFFGQGTRLTVV.

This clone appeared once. The CDR3 DNA reads TGCGCCAGCAGCCAAGAGTCGGGGAGGGGAGAGACCCAGTACTTC. Its protein is CASSQESGRGETQYF. The chain links TRBV4-3 to TRBJ2-5; 7 nucleotides align to TRBD2. Germline V gene data show CDR1 as LGHNA and CDR2 as YSLEER. With V trimmed by 0 bases and J by 4 bases, 5 bases remained unmatched. The CDR3 runs 15 residues.

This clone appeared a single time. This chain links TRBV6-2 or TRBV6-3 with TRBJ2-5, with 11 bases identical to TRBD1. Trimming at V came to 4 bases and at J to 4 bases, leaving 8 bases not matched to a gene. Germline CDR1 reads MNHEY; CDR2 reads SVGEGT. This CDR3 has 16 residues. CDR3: CASSSGTDRGRETQYF. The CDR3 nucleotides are TGTGCCAGCAGTTCTGGAACGGACAGGGGGCGAGAGACCCAGTACTTC.

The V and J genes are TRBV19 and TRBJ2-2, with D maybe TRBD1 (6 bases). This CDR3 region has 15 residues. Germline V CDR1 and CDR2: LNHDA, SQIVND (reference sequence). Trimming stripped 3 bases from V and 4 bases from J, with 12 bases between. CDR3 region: CASSIVRGSTGELFF. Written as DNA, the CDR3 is TGTGCCAGTAGTATTGTCAGGGGTTCCACCGGGGAGCTGTTTTTT. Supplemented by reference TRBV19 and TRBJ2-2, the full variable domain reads DGGITQSPKYLFRKEGQNVTLSCEQNLNHDAMYWYRQDPGQGLRLIYYSQIVNDFQKGDIAEGYSVSREKKESFPLTVTSAQKNPTAFYLCASSIVRGSTGELFFGEGSRLTVL.

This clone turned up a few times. The CDR3 bases are TGTGCCAGCAGTCCCCCCGGACAGTTCAGGAGGGAGACCCAGTACTTC. Translation: CASSPPGQFRRETQYF. This chain joins TRBV6-2 or TRBV6-3 and TRBJ2-5; D perhaps matches TRBD1 (6 bases). The ends were cut back, 5 bases at V and 5 bases at J, with 21 bases in the middle. This CDR3 has 16 residues. Germline V lookup: CDR1 MNHEY, CDR2 SVGEGT.

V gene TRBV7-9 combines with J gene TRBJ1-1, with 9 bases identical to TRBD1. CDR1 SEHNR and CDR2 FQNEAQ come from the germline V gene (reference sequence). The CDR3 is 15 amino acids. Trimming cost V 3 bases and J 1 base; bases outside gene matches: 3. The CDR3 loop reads CASSFHRGPNTEAFF. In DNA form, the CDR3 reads TGTGCCAGCAGCTTCCACAGGGGGCCGAACACTGAAGCTTTCTTT.